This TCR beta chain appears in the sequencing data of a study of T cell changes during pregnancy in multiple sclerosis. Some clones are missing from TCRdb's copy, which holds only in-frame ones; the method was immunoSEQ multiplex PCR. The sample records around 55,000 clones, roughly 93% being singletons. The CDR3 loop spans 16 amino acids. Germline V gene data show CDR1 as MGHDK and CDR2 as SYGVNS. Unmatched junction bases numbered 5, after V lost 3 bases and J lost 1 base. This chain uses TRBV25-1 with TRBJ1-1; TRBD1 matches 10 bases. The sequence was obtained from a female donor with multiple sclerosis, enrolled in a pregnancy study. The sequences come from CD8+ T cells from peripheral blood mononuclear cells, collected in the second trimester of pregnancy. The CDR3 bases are TGTGCCAGCAGTGACCCGGGACAGGGGCCGAACACTGAAGCTTTCTTT. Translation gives CASSDPGQGPNTEAFF.